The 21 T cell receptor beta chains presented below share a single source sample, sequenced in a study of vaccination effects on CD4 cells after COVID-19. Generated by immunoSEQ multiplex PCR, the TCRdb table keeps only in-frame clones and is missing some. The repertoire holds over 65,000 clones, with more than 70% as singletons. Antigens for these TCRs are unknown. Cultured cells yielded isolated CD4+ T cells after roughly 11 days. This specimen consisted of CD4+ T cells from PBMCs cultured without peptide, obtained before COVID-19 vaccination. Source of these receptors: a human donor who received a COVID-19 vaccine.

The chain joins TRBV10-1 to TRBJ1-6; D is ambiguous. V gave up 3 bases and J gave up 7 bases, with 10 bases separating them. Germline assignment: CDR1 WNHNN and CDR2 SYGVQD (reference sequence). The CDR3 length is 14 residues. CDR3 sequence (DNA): TGCGCCAGCAGTGAAGGGCTTTGGAATTCACCCCTCCACTTT. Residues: CASSEGLWNSPLHF.

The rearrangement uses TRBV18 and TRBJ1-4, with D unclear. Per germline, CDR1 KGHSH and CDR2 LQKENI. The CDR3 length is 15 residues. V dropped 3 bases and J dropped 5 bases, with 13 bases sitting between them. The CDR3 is CASSPLDGLNEKLFF. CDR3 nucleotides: TGTGCCAGCTCACCGTTGGACGGGCTAAATGAAAAACTGTTTTTT.

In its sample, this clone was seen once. This CDR3 is CASSFTGARRDYGYTF. CDR3 DNA sequence: TGTGCCAGCAGCTTCACTGGGGCACGGAGGGACTATGGCTACACCTTC. The chain employs TRBV5-8 and TRBJ1-2; a possible D gene is TRBD1 (5 bases). Germline V gene lookup returns CDR1 SGHTS and CDR2 YDEGEE. The CDR3 runs 16 residues. Deletions cut 2 bases from V and 3 bases from J, with 17 bases between.

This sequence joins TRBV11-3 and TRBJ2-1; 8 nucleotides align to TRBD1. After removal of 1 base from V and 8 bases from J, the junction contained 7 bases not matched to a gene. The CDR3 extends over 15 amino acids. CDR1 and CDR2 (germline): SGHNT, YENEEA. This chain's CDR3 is CASSLGGQGAYEQFF. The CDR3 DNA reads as TGTGCCAGCAGCTTAGGAGGGCAGGGGGCTTATGAGCAGTTCTTC.

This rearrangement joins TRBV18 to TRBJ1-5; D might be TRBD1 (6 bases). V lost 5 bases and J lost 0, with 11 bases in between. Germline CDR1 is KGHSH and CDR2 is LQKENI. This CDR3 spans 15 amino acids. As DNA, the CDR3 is TGTGCCAGCTCATACTACAGGGATAGCAATCAGCCCCAGCATTTT. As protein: CASSYYRDSNQPQHF.

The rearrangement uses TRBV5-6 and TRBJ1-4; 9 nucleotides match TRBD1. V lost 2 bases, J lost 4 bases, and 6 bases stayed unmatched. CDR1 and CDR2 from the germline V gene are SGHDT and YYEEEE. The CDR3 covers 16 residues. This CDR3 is CASSLTGGAGNEKLFF. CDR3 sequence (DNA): TGTGCCAGCAGCTTAACAGGGGGCGCGGGTAATGAAAAACTGTTTTTT.

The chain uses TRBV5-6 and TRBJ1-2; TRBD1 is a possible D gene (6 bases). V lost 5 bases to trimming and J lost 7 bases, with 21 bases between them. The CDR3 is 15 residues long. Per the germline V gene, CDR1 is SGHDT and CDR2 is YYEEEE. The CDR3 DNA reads TGTGCCAGCAGAGGCCTGAGGGGGGGCGAATTTGGCTACACCTTC. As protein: CASRGLRGGEFGYTF. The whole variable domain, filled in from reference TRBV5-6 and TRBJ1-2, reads DAGVTQSPTHLIKTRGQQVTLRCSPKSGHDTVSWYQQALGQGPQFIFQYYEEEERQRGNFPDRFSGHQFPNYSSELNVNALLLGDSALYLCASRGLRGGEFGYTFGSGTRLTVV.

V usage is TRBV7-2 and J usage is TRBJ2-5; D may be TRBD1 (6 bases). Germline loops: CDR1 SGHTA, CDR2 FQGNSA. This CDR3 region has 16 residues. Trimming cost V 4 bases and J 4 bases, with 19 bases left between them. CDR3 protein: CASSWMSLTGGETQYF. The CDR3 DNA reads TGTGCCAGCAGCTGGATGTCTCTGACAGGAGGAGAGACCCAGTACTTC.

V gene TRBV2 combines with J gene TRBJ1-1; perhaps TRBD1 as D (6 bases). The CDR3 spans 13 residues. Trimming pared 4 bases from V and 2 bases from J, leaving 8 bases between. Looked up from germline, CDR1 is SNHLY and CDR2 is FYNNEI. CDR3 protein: CASSARGNTEAFF. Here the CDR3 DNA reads TGTGCCAGCAGTGCCAGGGGCAACACTGAAGCTTTCTTT.

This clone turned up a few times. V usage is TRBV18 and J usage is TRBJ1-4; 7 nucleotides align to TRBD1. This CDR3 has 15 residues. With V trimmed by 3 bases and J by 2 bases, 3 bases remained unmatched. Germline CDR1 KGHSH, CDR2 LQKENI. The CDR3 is CASSPATGTNEKLFF. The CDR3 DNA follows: TGTGCCAGCTCACCGGCGACAGGGACTAATGAAAAACTGTTTTTT.

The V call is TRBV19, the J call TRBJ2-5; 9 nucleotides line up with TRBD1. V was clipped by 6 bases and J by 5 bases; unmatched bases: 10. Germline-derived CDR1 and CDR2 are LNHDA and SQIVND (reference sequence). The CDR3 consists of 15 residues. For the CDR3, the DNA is TGTGCCAGTAGCAAAAACAGGGGGCGCGCGGAGACCCAGTACTTC. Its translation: CASSKNRGRAETQYF.

CDR3 protein: CASSADYQNIQYF. CDR3 nucleotides: TGTGCCAGCAGCGCGGACTACCAAAACATTCAGTACTTC. The chain employs TRBV9 and TRBJ2-4; D is possibly TRBD2 (6 bases). The CDR3 runs 13 residues. Germline V gene lookup returns CDR1 SGDLS and CDR2 YYNGEE. With 3 bases removed from V and 5 bases from J, the gap between germline ends came to 9 bases.

CDR3 region: CAISESGSEQFF. For the CDR3, the DNA is TGTGCCATCAGTGAGTCTGGAAGCGAGCAGTTCTTC. The rearrangement uses TRBV10-3 and TRBJ2-1; D unclear. CDR3 size: 12 residues. Germline V gene lookup returns CDR1 ENHRY and CDR2 SYGVKD. Deletions cut 0 bases from V and 10 bases from J, with 7 bases between.

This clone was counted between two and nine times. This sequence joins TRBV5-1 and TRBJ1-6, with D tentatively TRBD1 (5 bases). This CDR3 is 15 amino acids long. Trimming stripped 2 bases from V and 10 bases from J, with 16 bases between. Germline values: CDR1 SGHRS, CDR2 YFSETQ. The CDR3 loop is CASSLSTGDSSPLHF. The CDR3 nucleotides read TGCGCCAGCAGCTTATCAACGGGGGATAGCTCACCCCTCCACTTT.

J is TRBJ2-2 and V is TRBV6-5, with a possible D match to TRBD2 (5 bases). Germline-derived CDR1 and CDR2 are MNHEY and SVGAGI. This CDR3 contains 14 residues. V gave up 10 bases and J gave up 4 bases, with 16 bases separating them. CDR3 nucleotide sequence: TGTGCCACCCATTTCCGGGGAGCCACCGGGGAGCTGTTTTTT. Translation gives CATHFRGATGELFF.

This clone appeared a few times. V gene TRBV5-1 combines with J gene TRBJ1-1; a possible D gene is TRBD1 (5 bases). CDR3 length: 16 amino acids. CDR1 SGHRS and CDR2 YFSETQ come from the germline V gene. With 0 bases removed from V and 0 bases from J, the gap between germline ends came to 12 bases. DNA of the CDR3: TGCGCCAGCAGCTTGGTAACGGGACCCATGAACACTGAAGCTTTCTTT. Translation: CASSLVTGPMNTEAFF.

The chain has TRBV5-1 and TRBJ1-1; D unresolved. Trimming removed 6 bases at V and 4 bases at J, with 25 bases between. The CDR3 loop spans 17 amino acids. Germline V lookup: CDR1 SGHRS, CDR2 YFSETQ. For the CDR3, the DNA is TGCGCCAGCAACGACCGTCCGGCCGGGGTAGTTGGCACTGAAGCTTTCTTT. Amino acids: CASNDRPAGVVGTEAFF.

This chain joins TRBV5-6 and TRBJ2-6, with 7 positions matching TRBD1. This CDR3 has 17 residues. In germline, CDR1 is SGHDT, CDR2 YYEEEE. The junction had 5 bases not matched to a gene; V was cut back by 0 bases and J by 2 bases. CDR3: CASSLDRGTAGANVLTF. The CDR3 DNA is TGTGCCAGCAGCTTGGACAGGGGAACGGCTGGGGCCAACGTCCTGACTTTC. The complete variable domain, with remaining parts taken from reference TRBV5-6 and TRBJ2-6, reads DAGVTQSPTHLIKTRGQQVTLRCSPKSGHDTVSWYQQALGQGPQFIFQYYEEEERQRGNFPDRFSGHQFPNYSSELNVNALLLGDSALYLCASSLDRGTAGANVLTFGAGSRLTVL.

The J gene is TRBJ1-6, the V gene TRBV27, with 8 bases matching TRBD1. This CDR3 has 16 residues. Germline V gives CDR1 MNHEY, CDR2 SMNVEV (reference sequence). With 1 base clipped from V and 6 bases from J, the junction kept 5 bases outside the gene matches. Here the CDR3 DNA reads TGTGCCAGCAGTTTATTTGGGACAGGAGTTAATTCACCCCTCCACTTT. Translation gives CASSLFGTGVNSPLHF.

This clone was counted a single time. The DNA of the CDR3 is TGTGCCAGCAGCAAGGGAAACACAGATACGCAGTATTTT. This sequence encodes CASSKGNTDTQYF. The V gene is TRBV7-2, the J gene TRBJ2-3, with no clear D. V dropped 5 bases and J dropped 2 bases, with 8 bases sitting between them. Germline V gene sequence: CDR1 SGHTA, CDR2 FQGNSA. This CDR3 is built from 13 residues.

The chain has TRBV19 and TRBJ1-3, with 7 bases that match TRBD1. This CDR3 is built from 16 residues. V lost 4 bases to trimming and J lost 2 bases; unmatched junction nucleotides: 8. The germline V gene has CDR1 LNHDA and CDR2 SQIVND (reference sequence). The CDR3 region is CASSTRQGAPGNTIYF. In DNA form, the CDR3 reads TGTGCCAGTAGTACTCGACAGGGAGCCCCTGGAAACACCATATATTTT.